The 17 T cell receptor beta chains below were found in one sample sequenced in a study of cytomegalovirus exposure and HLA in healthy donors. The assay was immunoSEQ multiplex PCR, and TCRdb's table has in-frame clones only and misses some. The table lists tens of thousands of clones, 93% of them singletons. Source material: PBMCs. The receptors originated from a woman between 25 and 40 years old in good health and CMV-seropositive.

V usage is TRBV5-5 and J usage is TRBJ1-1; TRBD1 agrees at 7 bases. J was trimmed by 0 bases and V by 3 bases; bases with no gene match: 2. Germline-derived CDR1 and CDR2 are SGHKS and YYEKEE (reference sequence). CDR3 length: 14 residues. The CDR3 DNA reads TGTGCCAGCAGCTCGGGACAGATGAACACTGAAGCTTTCTTT. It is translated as CASSSGQMNTEAFF.

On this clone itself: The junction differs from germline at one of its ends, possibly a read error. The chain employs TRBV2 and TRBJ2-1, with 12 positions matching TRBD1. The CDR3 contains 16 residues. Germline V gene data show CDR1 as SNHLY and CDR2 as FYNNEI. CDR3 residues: CASSEGTGGPYNEQFF. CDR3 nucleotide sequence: TGTGCCAGCAGCGAAGGGACAGGGGGCCCCTACAATGAGCAGTTCTTC.

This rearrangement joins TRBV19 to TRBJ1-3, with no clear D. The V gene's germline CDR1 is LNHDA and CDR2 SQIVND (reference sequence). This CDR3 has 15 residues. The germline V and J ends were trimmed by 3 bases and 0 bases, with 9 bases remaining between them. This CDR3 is CASSIGLHSGNTIYF. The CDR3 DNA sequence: TGTGCCAGTAGTATCGGGTTGCACTCTGGAAACACCATATATTTT. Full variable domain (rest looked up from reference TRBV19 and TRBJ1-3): DGGITQSPKYLFRKEGQNVTLSCEQNLNHDAMYWYRQDPGQGLRLIYYSQIVNDFQKGDIAEGYSVSREKKESFPLTVTSAQKNPTAFYLCASSIGLHSGNTIYFGEGSWLTVV.

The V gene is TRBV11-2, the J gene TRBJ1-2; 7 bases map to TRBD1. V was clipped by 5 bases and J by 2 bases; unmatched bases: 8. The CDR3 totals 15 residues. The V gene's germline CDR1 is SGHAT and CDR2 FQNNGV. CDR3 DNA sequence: TGTGCCAGCAGCCTCAACCGACAGGGAAACTATGGCTACACCTTC. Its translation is CASSLNRQGNYGYTF.

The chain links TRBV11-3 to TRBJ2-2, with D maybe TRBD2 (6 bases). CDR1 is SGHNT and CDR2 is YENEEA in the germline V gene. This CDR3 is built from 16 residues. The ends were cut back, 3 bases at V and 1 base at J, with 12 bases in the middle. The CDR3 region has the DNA TGTGCCAGCAGCTTGGGGGGAGTGGGGAACACCGGGGAGCTGTTTTTT. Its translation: CASSLGGVGNTGELFF. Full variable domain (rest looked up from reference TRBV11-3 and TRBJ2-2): EAGVVQSPRYKIIEKKQPVAFWCNPISGHNTLYWYLQNLGQGPELLIRYENEEAVDDSQLPKDRFSAERLKGVDSTLKIQPAELGDSAVYLCASSLGGVGNTGELFFGEGSRLTVL.

The CDR3 bases are TGTGCCTGGAATTTATGGGACAGGGGTTACAATGAGCAGTTCTTC. It codes for CAWNLWDRGYNEQFF. V is TRBV30 and J is TRBJ2-1; TRBD1 matches 10 bases. J was trimmed by 4 bases and V by 4 bases; bases with no gene match: 7. Germline CDR1 and CDR2: GTSNPN and SVGIG (reference sequence). This CDR3 is built from 15 residues. Full variable domain (remainder filled in from reference TRBV30 and TRBJ2-1): SQTIHQWPATLVQPVGSPLSLECTVEGTSNPNLYWYRQAAGRGLQLLFYSVGIGQISSEVPQNLSASRPQDRQFILSSKKLLLSDSGFYLCAWNLWDRGYNEQFFGPGTRLTVL.

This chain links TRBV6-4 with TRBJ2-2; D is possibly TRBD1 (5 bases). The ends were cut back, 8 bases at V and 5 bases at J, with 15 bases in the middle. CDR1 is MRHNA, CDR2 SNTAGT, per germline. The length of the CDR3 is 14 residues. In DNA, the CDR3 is TGTGCCAGCTCCAGGGCGGCGATGACCGGGGAGCTGTTTTTT. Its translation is CASSRAAMTGELFF.

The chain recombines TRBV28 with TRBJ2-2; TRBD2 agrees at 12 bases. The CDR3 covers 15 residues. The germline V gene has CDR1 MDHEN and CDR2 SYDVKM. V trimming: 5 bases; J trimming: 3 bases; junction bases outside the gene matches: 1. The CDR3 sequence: CASSRLAGDTGELFF. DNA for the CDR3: TGTGCCAGCAGTAGACTAGCGGGAGACACCGGGGAGCTGTTTTTT.

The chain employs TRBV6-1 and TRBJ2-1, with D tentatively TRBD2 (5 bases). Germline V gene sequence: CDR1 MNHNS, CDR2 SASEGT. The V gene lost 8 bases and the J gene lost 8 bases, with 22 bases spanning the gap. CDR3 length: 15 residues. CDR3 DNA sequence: TGTGCCAGCCGACCTAATTTTCTAGCTCTCGATGAGCAGTTCTTC. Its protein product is CASRPNFLALDEQFF.

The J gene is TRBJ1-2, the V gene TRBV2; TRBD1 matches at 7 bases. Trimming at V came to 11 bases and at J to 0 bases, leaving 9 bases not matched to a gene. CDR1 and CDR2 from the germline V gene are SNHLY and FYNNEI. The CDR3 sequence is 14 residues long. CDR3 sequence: CAVIRDSPNYGYTF. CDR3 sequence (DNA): TGTGCCGTTATACGGGACAGTCCTAACTATGGCTACACCTTC.

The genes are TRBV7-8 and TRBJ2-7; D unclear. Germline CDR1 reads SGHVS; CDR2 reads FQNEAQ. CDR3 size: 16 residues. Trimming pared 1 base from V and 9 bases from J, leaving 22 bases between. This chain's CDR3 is CASSLDLSWQSPVQYF. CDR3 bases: TGTGCCAGCAGCTTAGACCTTTCCTGGCAGTCCCCTGTGCAGTACTTC.

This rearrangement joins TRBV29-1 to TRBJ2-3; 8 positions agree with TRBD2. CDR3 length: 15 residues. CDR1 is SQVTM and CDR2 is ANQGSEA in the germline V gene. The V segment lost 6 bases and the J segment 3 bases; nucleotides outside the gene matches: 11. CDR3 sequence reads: CSVLGGAGGTDTQYF. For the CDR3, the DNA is TGCAGCGTCCTTGGAGGGGCGGGAGGAACAGATACGCAGTATTTT.

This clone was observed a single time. The CDR3 loop is CASSSPGETQYF. The CDR3 coding sequence is TGTGCCAGCAGCAGTCCGGGGGAGACCCAGTACTTC. This rearrangement joins TRBV7-2 to TRBJ2-5; perhaps TRBD2 as D (5 bases). V was shortened by 5 bases and J by 5 bases, with 9 bases between the two germline ends. This CDR3 is built from 12 residues. The germline V gene has CDR1 SGHTA and CDR2 FQGNSA.

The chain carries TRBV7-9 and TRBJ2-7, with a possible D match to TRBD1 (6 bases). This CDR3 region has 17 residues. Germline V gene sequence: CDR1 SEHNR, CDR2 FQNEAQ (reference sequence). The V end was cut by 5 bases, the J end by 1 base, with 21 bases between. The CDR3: CASSPKYGTIRSYEQYF. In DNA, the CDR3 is TGTGCCAGCAGCCCCAAATACGGGACAATCCGATCCTACGAGCAGTACTTC.

CDR3 in amino acids: CASSLGDRYYGYTF. CDR3 sequence (DNA): TGCGCCAGCAGCTTGGGAGACAGGTACTATGGCTACACCTTC. The V and J genes are TRBV5-1 and TRBJ1-2; D possibly corresponds to TRBD1 (6 bases). The CDR3 covers 14 residues. CDR1 and CDR2 (germline): SGHRS, YFSETQ. V lost 0 bases and J lost 3, with 9 bases in between.

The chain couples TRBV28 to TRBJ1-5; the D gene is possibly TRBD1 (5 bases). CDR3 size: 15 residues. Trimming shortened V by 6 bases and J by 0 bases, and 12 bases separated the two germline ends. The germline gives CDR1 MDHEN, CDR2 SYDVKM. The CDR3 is CASRRQTDSNQPQHF. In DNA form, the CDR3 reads TGTGCCAGCAGACGACAGACGGATAGCAATCAGCCCCAGCATTTT.

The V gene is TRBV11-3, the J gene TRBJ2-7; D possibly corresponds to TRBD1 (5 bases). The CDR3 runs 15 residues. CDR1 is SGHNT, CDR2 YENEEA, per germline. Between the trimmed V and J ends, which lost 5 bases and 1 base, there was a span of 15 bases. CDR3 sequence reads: CASSLGTGFSYEQYF. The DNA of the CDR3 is TGTGCCAGCAGCCTGGGAACAGGATTTTCCTACGAGCAGTACTTC.